The source of this T cell receptor (beta chain) is a study of response to subunit inactivated influenza vaccine. Findings of the study overall: The study's authors posited that every seasonal influenza vaccination enlists few new T cells.

The CDR3 totals 14 residues. Germline V gives CDR1 SGHRS, CDR2 YFSETQ. Between the trimmed V and J ends, which lost 1 base and 7 bases, there was a span of 14 bases. One entry per CDR3 protein, called by TCRdb with MiXCR from the RT-PCR reads. The sample lists 450,000 to 700,000 distinct CDR3 sequences; around 13% were seen once. Worth noting for this clonotype: Its antigen is not identified.

This chain connects TRBV5-1 to TRBJ1-2, with a tentative D call TRBD1 (5 bases). Sequenced material: PBMCs from blood, taken approximately 12 days after vaccination. The TCR sequence derives from a man in his fifties who received an inactivated influenza vaccine. The CDR3: CASSLQSGQGGYTF. The DNA of the CDR3 is TGCGCCAGCAGCTTGCAGTCAGGCCAGGGTGGCTACACCTTC. Complete variable domain (other parts from reference TRBV5-1 and TRBJ1-2): KAGVTQTPRYLIKTRGQQVTLSCSPISGHRSVSWYQQTPGQGLQFLFEYFSETQRNKGNFPGRFSGRQFSNSRSEMNVSTLELGDSALYLCASSLQSGQGGYTFGSGTRLTVV.